The 5 T cell receptor beta chains below come from one sample, sequenced in a study of cytomegalovirus exposure and HLA in healthy donors. Use of 60 Vbeta and 13 Jbeta primers characterized the PCR. Sequenced by immunoSEQ multiplex PCR; TCRdb stores in-frame clones only, minus some. The sample yields around 200,000 clones, just over 75% seen once. What was sequenced was PBMCs. Receptor source: a woman in her 30s in good health and CMV-seropositive.

About this clone itself: This same CDR3 is encoded by further DNA sequences in the sample. The V and J genes are TRBV20-1 and TRBJ1-2; the D gene is possibly TRBD1 (5 bases). The CDR3 extends over 11 amino acids. The germline V gene encodes CDR1 DFQATT and CDR2 SNEGSKA (reference sequence). V was trimmed by 6 bases and J by 8 bases, leaving 13 bases between them. Here the CDR3 DNA reads TGCAGTGCCCGCGGGGGGTACGGCTACACCTTC. Amino acids: CSARGGYGYTF.

The V gene is TRBV6-6, the J gene TRBJ1-1; D perhaps matches TRBD1 (6 bases). This CDR3 has 13 amino acids. CDR1 and CDR2 (germline): MNHNY, SVGAGI (reference sequence). With 2 bases removed from V and 8 bases from J, the gap between germline ends came to 12 bases. In DNA, the CDR3 is TGTGCCAGCAGTTACCCGGGGACAAACGAAGCTTTCTTT. This encodes CASSYPGTNEAFF.

The chain employs TRBV4-3 and TRBJ1-2; D unresolved. V lost 3 bases, J lost 0 bases, and 17 bases lay in between. The CDR3 length is 17 residues. Germline V lookup: CDR1 LGHNA, CDR2 YSLEER. The CDR3 DNA sequence: TGCGCCAGCAGCCAGCTACTAATAAGTACTCCTAACTATGGCTACACCTTC. Translation: CASSQLLISTPNYGYTF.

This chain uses TRBV5-1 with TRBJ2-2; a weak D match, TRBD2 (7 bases). The CDR3 is 15 residues long. Looked up from germline, CDR1 is SGHRS and CDR2 is YFSETQ. V was pared by 3 bases and J by 6 bases, with 15 bases between. The CDR3 DNA reads TGCGCCAGCAGCTCCGGGGGGCGAGGGCCCGGGGAGCTGTTTTTT. Protein sequence: CASSSGGRGPGELFF. The full variable domain, rest sourced from reference TRBV5-1 and TRBJ2-2, is KAGVTQTPRYLIKTRGQQVTLSCSPISGHRSVSWYQQTPGQGLQFLFEYFSETQRNKGNFPGRFSGRQFSNSRSEMNVSTLELGDSALYLCASSSGGRGPGELFFGEGSRLTVL.

The chain has TRBV9 and TRBJ2-7; tentative D call: TRBD2 (6 bases). Looked up from germline, CDR1 is SGDLS and CDR2 is YYNGEE. The CDR3 runs to 15 residues. With 0 bases removed from V and 3 bases from J, the gap between germline ends came to 13 bases. CDR3 amino acids: CASSVEIGGYYEQYF. Here the CDR3 DNA reads TGTGCCAGCAGCGTAGAAATCGGGGGATACTACGAGCAGTACTTC.